The T cell receptor (beta chain) described here comes from a study of blood T cell repertoires in COVID-19 (TCRdb year 2020). Broadly, across the study: Samples from collaborators originated in the United States, Italy and Spain and spanned both the acute and convalescent phases of COVID-19. The material from the prospective study consisted of cDNA or gDNA derived from T cells, B-cell-depleted T cells, or PBMCs. Where HLA class I and class II types were available, the types were taken from metadata supplied by the sample provider, not from assay-based typing. The repertoires were made available in a free public database intended to serve as a resource for research on the immune response to SARS-CoV-2. Nearly every sample came with metadata listing a de-identified subject ID, COVID-19 status, age in years and sex. The samples were drawn from the first 160 participants of the ongoing ImmuneRACE study and from over 950 subjects provided by 6 global collaborators. The dataset comprised deeply sampled blood TCRbeta repertoires from subjects exposed to, actively infected with, or recovered from COVID-19.

The CDR3 sequence holds 15 residues, the cysteine and phenylalanine included. Kept here is only the CDR3 DNA, which spans 45 bases and is read in frame from base 1. Based on the germline V gene, the CDR1 and CDR2 sequences are SGHTA and FQGNSA. For this chain, trimming is 3 bases at the V end and 7 bases at the J end, and the number of junction bases without a gene match is 7. A word on this clone: Its cognate antigen has yet to be identified. Per-base qualities were not stored, and no clone one base away is much larger.

At one collaborating source in Seattle, patients were enrolled during active infection and were followed longitudinally through the course of disease. Each collaborating institution followed its own protocols to collect whole blood in K2EDTA tubes. For TCRbeta analysis, collaborators shipped samples in one of three forms: frozen whole blood, isolated PBMCs, or DNA extracted from either of those sample types. The investigation overall reported the following: The quantity of clinical and demographic metadata differed by source and by participant and was supplied without curation.

TCRbeta CDR3 regions were amplified from genomic DNA by means of the immunoSEQ Assay, a bias-controlled multiplex PCR. On the study's bioinformatics: Within the assay, amplification of reference gene primers was used to estimate how many nucleated cells each sample contained. To quantify the absolute abundance of each unique TCRbeta CDR3 rearrangement, sequence reads were collapsed and filtered. For each sample, productive Simpson clonality was calculated as the square root of Simpson's diversity index over productive rearrangements. The immuneACCESS repertoire file appears here via TCRdb, limited to in-frame rearrangements. These files lack a portion of the clones; in checked studies, under half of the deficit traces to unresolved V genes, and the cause of the others is not known. The D gene and trimming were derived from the DNA, and the V and J assignments and clone size from that table. Here the sample has 300,000 to 450,000 clones; around 87% occur a single time. Clones ranked in the top ten supply roughly 2.1% of the sample.

The receptor comes from a woman aged 60-70 years with COVID-19, enrolled during active disease. The sample consisted of peripheral blood. The V and J genes are TRBV7-2 and TRBJ1-4, with 8 central nucleotides matching TRBD1. The base sequence is TGTGCCAGCAGCTTTAACAGGGGGGGTAGTGAAAAACTGTTTTTT. This sequence encodes CASSFNRGGSEKLFF.